This record concerns one T cell receptor beta chain sequence. Authors' analysis steps: Reference gene primer amplification in the assay estimated nucleated cell counts. Profiling relied on immunoSEQ multiplex PCR, and the TCRdb table lists in-frame clones only, not all of them. V and J calls and clone size are as listed in that table; D and trimming were resolved from the DNA. Among about 120,000 clones listed, roughly 84% were seen once. The entry originates in a study of blood T cell repertoires in COVID-19. Study-wide context: Collection of acute and convalescent COVID-19 samples took place in the United States, Italy and Spain. In each case, the material was cDNA or gDNA derived from T cells, B-cell-depleted T cells, or PBMCs.

CDR3 length: 15 residues. V dropped 3 bases and J dropped 2 bases, with 11 bases sitting between them. Germline V CDR1 and CDR2: SNHLY, FYNNEI. Sequencing was done on a sample of peripheral blood. This chain links TRBV2 with TRBJ1-3, with D maybe TRBD1 (5 bases). This clonotype was obtained from a woman of 80 years or more with acute or convalescent COVID-19. The CDR3 region has the DNA TGTGCCAGCAGTGAGGAGGGGACCCCTGGAAACACCATATATTTT. Its protein is CASSEEGTPGNTIYF.